The entry below gives a single T cell receptor beta chain sequence along with its context. The CDR3 covers 14 residues. CDR1 MNHNS and CDR2 SASEGT come from the germline V gene. Trimming took 5 bases from V and 9 from J, leaving 18 bases between them. This sample was included in a study of prognosis after radiotherapy for stage I lung cancer. Two-round multiplex PCR on genomic DNA was the method by which TCR beta CDR3 was amplified. Amplification in first-round PCR relied on primers specific to each TRBV and TRBJ gene. From the multiplex PCR reads, TCRdb called clonotypes with MiXCR, one entry per CDR3 protein. The sample lists around 14,000 distinct CDR3 sequences, roughly a third seen once, with around two fifths in the top ten.

The input for sequencing was PBMCs, taken before or after stereotactic body radiation therapy (not recorded which). This TCR came from a donor over 45 with non-small cell lung cancer. This chain connects TRBV6-1 to TRBJ2-3; perhaps D is TRBD1 or TRBD2 (5 bases each). This CDR3 reads CASSRSGQSVTQYF. The DNA of the CDR3 is TGTGCCAGCAGTAGGTCGGGGCAATCCGTCACGCAGTATTTT.